The 14 T cell receptor beta chains presented below share a single source sample, sequenced in a study of Graves' ophthalmopathy and Graves' hyperthyroidism. Using RNA transcripts, the TCR beta CDR3 regions were amplified. Amplification began with first-round RT-PCR using HTBI primers, then second-round multiplex PCR was performed. Using its own MiXCR run on the multiplex PCR reads, TCRdb lists one record per CDR3 protein. Altogether about 210,000 distinct CDR3 sequences are present, roughly 29% being singletons, with the ten largest covering 9.1%. Sequenced material: peripheral blood. These TCRs come from a man between 50 and 59 years old with Graves' ophthalmopathy.

This clonotype was recorded at least ten times. The chain joins TRBV29-1 to TRBJ2-7; the match to TRBD1 covers 9 bases. The ends lost 6 bases at V and 6 bases at J; junction bases unmatched: 9. The CDR3 runs to 13 residues. Germline CDR1 and CDR2: SQVTM and ANQGSEA. The CDR3 sequence: CSVERQGGGEQYF. The DNA of the CDR3 is TGCAGCGTCGAACGACAGGGGGGCGGCGAGCAGTACTTC.

The CDR3, as DNA: TGTGCCAGCGACAGGGGGACGAACACCGGGGAGCTGTTTTTT. Protein: CASDRGTNTGELFF. The chain carries TRBV6-1 and TRBJ2-2; 9 bases are shared with TRBD1. The V and J ends lost 8 bases and 0 bases, in that order; junction bases with no gene match: 1. This CDR3 has 14 residues. The germline gives CDR1 MNHNS, CDR2 SASEGT.

This clonotype was found many times. This chain uses TRBV7-9 with TRBJ2-5; D unclear. The germline gives CDR1 SEHNR, CDR2 FQNEAQ (reference sequence). This CDR3 has 14 residues. The V gene lost 3 bases and the J gene lost 5 bases, with 13 bases spanning the gap. The chain's CDR3 is CASSFVGSVETQYF. The CDR3 nucleotides read TGTGCCAGCAGCTTCGTGGGGTCGGTGGAGACCCAGTACTTC.

The rearrangement joins TRBV6-1 to TRBJ2-7, with 8 bases matching TRBD2. The CDR3 has 16 amino acids. Germline trimming cut 2 bases from V and 1 base from J; bases unmatched to any gene: 7. CDR1 MNHNS and CDR2 SASEGT come from the germline V gene. The CDR3 loop reads CASSEMLAGESYEQYF. Here the CDR3 DNA reads TGTGCCAGCAGTGAAATGCTAGCGGGTGAGTCCTACGAGCAGTACTTC.

This clonotype was seen at least ten times. The chain combines TRBV6-5 with TRBJ1-1, with TRBD1 as a possible D gene (5 bases). This CDR3 is built from 13 residues. Trimming stripped 0 bases from V and 10 bases from J, with 12 bases between. Germline V gene sequence: CDR1 MNHEY, CDR2 SVGAGI. The CDR3 DNA follows: TGTGCCAGCAGTTACTCGGAGGGGAACAGAGCTTTCTTT. This sequence encodes CASSYSEGNRAFF.

The CDR3 DNA sequence: TGTGCCACCCCTAGCAATCAGCCCCAGCATTTT. Encoded protein: CATPSNQPQHF. V and J are TRBV24-1 and TRBJ1-5; D ambiguous. The CDR3 is 11 residues long. Germline V gene lookup returns CDR1 KGHDR and CDR2 SFDVKD. V was trimmed by 9 bases and J by 0 bases, leaving 2 bases between them.

This clonotype was counted many times. The rearrangement links TRBV7-2 to TRBJ2-7, with D perhaps TRBD1 or TRBD2 (5 bases each). The CDR3 totals 14 residues. The ends were cut back, 0 bases at V and 6 bases at J, with 12 bases in the middle. Germline V gene lookup returns CDR1 SGHTA and CDR2 FQGNSA. CDR3 in DNA: TGTGCCAGCAGCTTAGCGGGACGGAGCAGCGAGCAGTACTTC. Residues: CASSLAGRSSEQYF.

This clonotype occurred many times. J is TRBJ1-5 and V is TRBV30, with D unresolved. The CDR3 runs to 14 residues. Germline CDR1 and CDR2: GTSNPN and SVGIG (reference sequence). V lost 6 bases and J lost 2, with 14 bases in between. The CDR3 DNA follows: TGTGCCTGTTCCCAGGAGTTTGGCAATCAGCCCCAGCATTTT. It codes for CACSQEFGNQPQHF.

This clonotype was observed at least ten times. V gene TRBV7-3 combines with J gene TRBJ1-1, with D maybe TRBD1 (6 bases). V lost 1 base to trimming and J lost 2 bases, with 11 bases between them. Looked up from germline, CDR1 is SGHTA and CDR2 is FQGTGA. The CDR3 contains 15 residues. The CDR3 protein is CASSLMDSPNTEAFF. Written as DNA, the CDR3 is TGTGCCAGCAGCTTAATGGACAGCCCTAACACTGAAGCTTTCTTT.

This clonotype was seen ten or more times. The V call is TRBV11-2, the J call TRBJ2-3; D gene unclear. Trimming shortened V by 5 bases and J by 4 bases, and 16 bases separated the two germline ends. Germline V gene sequence: CDR1 SGHAT, CDR2 FQNNGV. The CDR3 contains 15 residues. CDR3 residues: CASSLLLGSPDTQYF. The CDR3 DNA sequence: TGTGCCAGCAGCCTCCTCTTAGGAAGTCCAGATACGCAGTATTTT.

This clonotype was seen at least ten times. The chain combines TRBV2 with TRBJ1-3; perhaps TRBD1 as D (6 bases). In germline, CDR1 is SNHLY, CDR2 FYNNEI. V shed 10 bases and J shed 0 bases, with 16 bases lying between them. The CDR3 consists of 15 residues. Here the CDR3 reads CATFGGGLSGNTIYF. The CDR3 DNA is TGTGCCACCTTCGGGGGGGGCCTCTCTGGAAACACCATATATTTT.

Ten or more counts support this clonotype. This sequence joins TRBV27 and TRBJ2-7; maybe TRBD1 (5 bases). Per the germline V gene, CDR1 is MNHEY and CDR2 is SMNVEV (reference sequence). The germline V and J ends were trimmed by 0 bases and 2 bases, with 11 bases remaining between them. The CDR3 sequence is 15 residues long. CDR3 residues: CASSLSTGLAYEQYF. CDR3 DNA sequence: TGTGCCAGCAGTTTATCCACAGGTCTCGCCTACGAGCAGTACTTC.

This clonotype was recorded at least ten times. A single base separates this from a much larger clone, so it may be a read error. The J gene is TRBJ2-5, the V gene TRBV13; D remains unclear. The CDR3 covers 14 residues. Per germline, CDR1 PRHDT and CDR2 FYEKMQ (reference sequence). CDR3 coding DNA: TGTGCCAGCAGCTTTGGCGGAAACCAAGGGACCCAGTACTTC. This sequence encodes CASSFGGNQGTQYF.

The chain is built from TRBV19 and TRBJ2-7, with TRBD2 identical over 7 bases. Germline-derived CDR1 and CDR2 are LNHDA and SQIVND (reference sequence). The CDR3 totals 13 residues. Trimming removed 4 bases from V and 3 bases from J; junction bases left unmatched: 3. The CDR3 spells CASSTGGYYEQYF. The DNA for the CDR3 is TGTGCCAGTAGTACGGGGGGATACTACGAGCAGTACTTC.